Each of the 12 T cell receptor beta chains below was sequenced from the same sample in a study of regulatory T cells in long-lasting Graves disease. Sequencing libraries for TCR beta were prepared with iRepertoire HTBI primers and Arm-PCR of CDR3 regions. From the multiplex PCR reads, TCRdb called clonotypes with MiXCR, one entry per CDR3 protein. Among about 240,000 distinct CDR3 sequences listed, 20% to 25% were seen once. This sample's time point: newly diagnosed GD, antithyroid drugs for less than 3 months. PBMC RNA was the source of the TCR library. The sequencing here drew on peripheral blood mononuclear cells (PBMCs), taken at new diagnosis, from a patient treated with antithyroid drugs. The receptors here all came from a female donor with Graves disease.

The chain joins TRBV2 to TRBJ2-6; 7 nucleotides line up with TRBD1. Germline V lookup: CDR1 SNHLY, CDR2 FYNNEI. After removal of 9 bases from V and 12 bases from J, the junction contained 11 bases not matched to a gene. The CDR3 totals 13 residues. CDR3 amino acids: CASTAGTAFVLTF. CDR3 DNA: TGTGCCAGTACAGCCGGGACAGCATTCGTCCTGACTTTC.

This clonotype was seen ten or more times. This sequence joins TRBV29-1 and TRBJ2-2, with D possibly TRBD1 on 7 matching bases. This CDR3 is 14 amino acids long. Germline V gives CDR1 SQVTM, CDR2 ANQGSEA. The V gene lost 7 bases and the J gene lost 7 bases, with 19 bases spanning the gap. Here the CDR3 reads CSAATGRLGGELFF. The CDR3 nucleotides are TGCAGCGCTGCGACAGGGAGGTTGGGCGGGGAGCTGTTTTTT.

The chain links TRBV2 to TRBJ2-1; TRBD2 agrees at 9 bases. The V segment lost 6 bases and the J segment 9 bases; nucleotides outside the gene matches: 9. The CDR3 runs to 14 residues. Germline CDR1 SNHLY, CDR2 FYNNEI. CDR3 in DNA: TGTGCCAGCAGGGCAGCGGGGGGCTGGTCTGAGCAGTTCTTC. Its protein is CASRAAGGWSEQFF.

This clonotype was observed at least ten times. V is TRBV20-1 and J is TRBJ2-3; the match to TRBD2 covers 10 bases. CDR3 length equals 16 residues. V lost 0 bases to trimming and J lost 5 bases; unmatched junction nucleotides: 8. The germline V gene has CDR1 DFQATT and CDR2 SNEGSKA (reference sequence). CDR3: CSARDFLAGAVDTQYF. DNA for the CDR3: TGCAGTGCTAGAGATTTCCTAGCGGGGGCGGTAGATACGCAGTATTTT.

V and J are TRBV28 and TRBJ2-6; D perhaps matches TRBD1 (6 bases). The V gene's germline CDR1 is MDHEN and CDR2 SYDVKM. The ends were cut back, 0 bases at V and 3 bases at J, with 12 bases in the middle. The CDR3 extends over 17 amino acids. Here the CDR3 reads CASSLWQAGVGANVLTF. Written as DNA, the CDR3 is TGTGCCAGCAGTTTATGGCAGGCAGGGGTTGGGGCCAACGTCCTGACTTTC.

The chain combines TRBV2 with TRBJ2-3, with TRBD2 matching over 9 bases. The CDR3 is made up of 15 amino acids. V lost 3 bases to trimming and J lost 9 bases; unmatched junction nucleotides: 10. Per the germline V gene, CDR1 is SNHLY and CDR2 is FYNNEI. CDR3 sequence: CASSELAGPAATQYF. CDR3 sequence (DNA): TGTGCCAGCAGTGAGCTAGCGGGACCGGCGGCGACGCAGTATTTT.

V and J are TRBV7-2 and TRBJ2-3; 11 bases map to TRBD2. Germline trimming cut 0 bases from V and 5 bases from J; bases unmatched to any gene: 7. CDR3 length: 17 residues. The germline gives CDR1 SGHTA, CDR2 FQGNSA. CDR3 residues: CASSLALAGGPGDTQYF. Here the CDR3 DNA reads TGTGCCAGCAGCTTAGCCTTAGCGGGGGGGCCTGGAGATACGCAGTATTTT.

This clonotype came up many times. This chain connects TRBV7-3 to TRBJ2-1, with 9 bases identical to TRBD2. Germline CDR1 reads SGHTA; CDR2 reads FQGTGA. There are 15 residues in the CDR3. Trimming removed 5 bases from V and 15 bases from J; junction bases left unmatched: 17. CDR3 residues: CASSPSGRPRIGVFF. In DNA form, the CDR3 reads TGTGCCAGCAGCCCAAGCGGGAGGCCACGAATCGGGGTGTTCTTC.

This clonotype appeared a few times. This sequence joins TRBV27 and TRBJ2-5, with 10 nucleotides matching TRBD1. CDR3 size: 14 residues. V lost 6 bases to trimming and J lost 5 bases; unmatched junction nucleotides: 6. From germline, CDR1 is MNHEY and CDR2 SMNVEV (reference sequence). The CDR3 DNA follows: TGTGCCAGCAGCACGACAGGGGGCGGGGAGACCCAGTACTTC. Translating it yields CASSTTGGGETQYF.

This clonotype was counted once. The chain links TRBV6-9 to TRBJ2-5, with TRBD1 identical over 9 bases. CDR1 and CDR2 from the germline V gene are MNHGY and SVAAGI. The CDR3 is made up of 16 amino acids. Trimming cost V 4 bases and J 2 bases; bases outside gene matches: 8. This chain's CDR3 is CASSSGQGGSQETQYF. The CDR3, as DNA: TGTGCCAGCAGTTCGGGACAGGGAGGGAGTCAAGAGACCCAGTACTTC.

This clonotype occurred many times. The V call is TRBV11-3, the J call TRBJ2-3; a possible D gene is TRBD1 (5 bases). The germline V gene has CDR1 SGHNT and CDR2 YENEEA. This CDR3 is 12 amino acids long. The germline V and J ends were trimmed by 1 base and 9 bases, with 8 bases remaining between them. Here the CDR3 reads CASSLAGQTQYF. DNA for the CDR3: TGTGCCAGCAGCTTAGCAGGGCAAACGCAGTATTTT.

Details on this clonotype: A much bigger clone sits one base away, suggesting this may be a read error. This sequence joins TRBV7-2 and TRBJ2-2; 10 bases agree with TRBD2. Germline V gene lookup returns CDR1 SGHTA and CDR2 FQGNSA. J gave up 1 base and V 5 bases, and 13 bases lay outside the gene matches. The CDR3 length is 19 residues. The CDR3 DNA sequence: TGTGCCAGCAGCCGGCGAAGAGCTAGCGGGAGCGAGAACACCGGGGAGCTGTTTTTT. The encoded protein is CASSRRRASGSENTGELFF.